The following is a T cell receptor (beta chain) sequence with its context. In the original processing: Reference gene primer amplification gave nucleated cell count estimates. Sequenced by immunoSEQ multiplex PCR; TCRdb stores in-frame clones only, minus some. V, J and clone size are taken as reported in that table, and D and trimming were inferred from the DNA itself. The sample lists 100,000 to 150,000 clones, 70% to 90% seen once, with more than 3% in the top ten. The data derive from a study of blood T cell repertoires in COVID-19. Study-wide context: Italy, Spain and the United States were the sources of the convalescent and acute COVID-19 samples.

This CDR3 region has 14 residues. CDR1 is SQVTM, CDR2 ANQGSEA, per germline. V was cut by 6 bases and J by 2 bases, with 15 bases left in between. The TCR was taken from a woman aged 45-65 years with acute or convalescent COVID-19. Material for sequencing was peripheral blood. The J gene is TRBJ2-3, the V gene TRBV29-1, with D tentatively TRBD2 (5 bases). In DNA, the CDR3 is TGCAGCGTGGACCTTGAGGGAATCACAGATACGCAGTATTTT. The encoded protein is CSVDLEGITDTQYF.